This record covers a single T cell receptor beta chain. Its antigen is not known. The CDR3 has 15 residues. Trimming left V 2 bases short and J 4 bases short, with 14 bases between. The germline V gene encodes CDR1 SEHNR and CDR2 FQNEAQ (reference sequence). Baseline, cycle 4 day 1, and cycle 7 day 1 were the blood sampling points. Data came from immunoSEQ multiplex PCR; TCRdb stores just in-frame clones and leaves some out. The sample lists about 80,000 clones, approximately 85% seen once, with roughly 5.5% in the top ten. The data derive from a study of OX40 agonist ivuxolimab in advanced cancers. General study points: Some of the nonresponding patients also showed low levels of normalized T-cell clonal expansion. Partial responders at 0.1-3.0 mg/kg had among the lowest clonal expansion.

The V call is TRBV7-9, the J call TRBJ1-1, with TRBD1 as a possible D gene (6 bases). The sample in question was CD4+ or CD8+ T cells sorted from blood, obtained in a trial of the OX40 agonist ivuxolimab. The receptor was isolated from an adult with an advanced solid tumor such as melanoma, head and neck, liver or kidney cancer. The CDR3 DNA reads TGTGCCAGCAGCTTACAGGACATAGGGGGCACTGAAGCTTTCTTT. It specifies CASSLQDIGGTEAFF.